The rows below give T cell receptor beta chains drawn from one sample of a study of chemoradiotherapy in HPV16-positive cancers. Using immunoSEQ multiplex PCR, the repertoire was profiled, and TCRdb retains in-frame clones only, with some absent. The table includes about 12,000 clones, 70% to 80% detected once. Collection took place from a patient who underwent chemoradiotherapy. The receptors derive from a human donor with HPV-associated anogenital cancer. CDR3s include the opening cysteine and the closing phenylalanine or tryptophan. The order of the fields is D gene, J gene, V gene, clone size, CDR3 DNA, CDR3 protein. A D gene is named only where the DNA matches it firmly. Clone size is shown for a subset of rows, as once, few, many or a class of expanded clone.

>-|TRBJ1-1|TRBV18|-
TGTGCCAGCTCACCACTGCCGGGGGCGTCAGCTTTCTTT
CASSPLPGASAFF
>-|TRBJ2-1|TRBV7-9|-
TGTGCCAGCAGCCAAGCCGGGGGCTCCTACAATGAGCAGTTCTTC
CASSQAGGSYNEQFF
>-|TRBJ1-2|TRBV9|few
TGTGCCAGCGGAGGGACTGCGGATTCTGGCTACACCTTC
CASGGTADSGYTF
>TRBD1|TRBJ1-1|TRBV5-1|-
TGCGCCAGCAGCTTTAGGACAGGGTTCTTGAACACTGAAGCTTTCTTT
CASSFRTGFLNTEAFF
>-|TRBJ2-2|TRBV11-3|-
TGTGCCAGCAGCTTAGGGGAGACTACGAACACCGGGGAGCTGTTTTTT
CASSLGETTNTGELFF
>TRBD1|TRBJ1-6|TRBV7-3|-
TGTGCCAGCTCTACAGGGGCGAGTTCACCCCTCCACTTT
CASSTGASSPLHF
>-|TRBJ2-1|TRBV11-3|-
TGTGCCAGCAGCTTAGACCGGAGGGGTGAGCAGTTCTTC
CASSLDRRGEQFF
>-|TRBJ1-1|TRBV2|-
TGTGCCAGCAGTGAATCCGTTTACGTTGAAGCTTTCTTT
CASSESVYVEAFF
>-|TRBJ1-2|TRBV5-4|few
TGTGCCAGCAGCTTTGGGGTCGGAGGCTACACCTTC
CASSFGVGGYTF
>-|TRBJ1-6|TRBV30|-
TGTGCCTCAACAGCTACTAATTCACCCCTCCACTTT
CASTATNSPLHF
>TRBD1|TRBJ1-3|TRBV30|-
TGTGCCGGGATTTACAGGACAGGGTTGGACACCATATATTTT
CAGIYRTGLDTIYF
>-|TRBJ2-3|TRBV7-2|-
TGTGCCAGCAGCTTGCCTTCAAGCACGCAGTATTTT
CASSLPSSTQYF
>-|TRBJ1-1|TRBV19|few
TGTGCCAGTAGTAAGCTCAGGATGAACACTGAAGCTTTCTTT
CASSKLRMNTEAFF
>TRBD2|TRBJ2-3|TRBV6-6|-
TGTGCCAGCAGTAACGTAGCGGGGGCAGATACGCAGTATTTT
CASSNVAGADTQYF
>-|TRBJ1-1|TRBV7-2|-
TGTGCCAGCAGTCGGGACGCTAACACTGAAGCTTTCTTT
CASSRDANTEAFF
>TRBD1|TRBJ2-7|TRBV15|few
TGTGCCACGGCTCAGGGGGCAAGGAACTACGAGCAGTACTTC
CATAQGARNYEQYF
>-|TRBJ1-2|TRBV4-3|-
TGCGCCAGCAGCCAAGCGGTTGAGACAGGAGGCTACACCTTC
CASSQAVETGGYTF
>-|TRBJ2-5|TRBV20-1|few
TGCAGTGCTGGGATACGAGAGACCCAGTACTTC
CSAGIRETQYF
>-|TRBJ1-2|TRBV10-3|-
TGTGCCATCAGCCTGGAGGAGGGGTTATATGGCTACACCTTC
CAISLEEGLYGYTF
>-|TRBJ1-3|TRBV19|few
TGTGCCAGTAATGCAGGTTTGGGAAACACCATATATTTT
CASNAGLGNTIYF
>-|TRBJ2-7|TRBV6-6|-
TGTGCCAGCAGTTACTCCCGGTACGAGCAGTACTTC
CASSYSRYEQYF
>-|TRBJ1-5|TRBV21-1|-
TGTGCCAGCAGCAGAAAGAGGACAAGGCAGGGGAGAAGGCGCAATCAGCCCCAGCATTTT
CASSRKRTRQGRRRNQPQHF
>-|TRBJ1-2|TRBV19|-
TGTGCCAGTAGTATGGATGATTATGGCTACACCTTC
CASSMDDYGYTF
>TRBD2|TRBJ2-3|TRBV4-3|-
TGCGCCAGCAGCCAAGGGGGTGCGGGGGAGCCCGCAGATACGCAGTATTTT
CASSQGGAGEPADTQYF
>TRBD2|TRBJ2-1|TRBV7-3|-
TGTGCCAGCAGCTTTCGGTCTAGCGGGCTGAATGAGCAGTTCTTC
CASSFRSSGLNEQFF
>-|TRBJ1-2|TRBV5-1|-
TGCGCCAGCAGCTTGGGGTGGGCCTATGGCTACACCTTC
CASSLGWAYGYTF
>-|TRBJ2-5|TRBV7-3|-
TGTGCCAGCAGCTTAATTGCGCTAGAGACCCAGTACTTC
CASSLIALETQYF
>TRBD1|TRBJ1-1|TRBV11-3|-
TGTGCCACTGGGGGACAGCCGAACACTGAAGCTTTCTTT
CATGGQPNTEAFF
>-|TRBJ1-6|TRBV23-1|-
TGCGCCAGCAGTCGGTGGGGGTCCTATAATTCACCCCTCCACTTT
CASSRWGSYNSPLHF
>-|TRBJ1-5|TRBV19|few
TGTGCCAGTAGTAGGGGGCATAGCAATCAGCCCCAGCATTTT
CASSRGHSNQPQHF
>TRBD1|TRBJ1-5|TRBV7-9|few
TGTGCCAGCAGCAAGGGACAGTCCAATCAGCCCCAGCATTTT
CASSKGQSNQPQHF
>TRBD1|TRBJ1-1|TRBV2|-
TGTGCCAGCAGACAGGACAGGGTCTCTGAAGCTTTCTTT
CASRQDRVSEAFF
>-|TRBJ2-1|TRBV11-2|-
TGTGCCAGCAGTCTAAACGGACAGCCCGAAAATGAGCAGTTCTTC
CASSLNGQPENEQFF
>-|TRBJ1-3|TRBV5-1|-
TGCGCCAGCAGCTCCAACCCGACAGGTGGAAACACCATATATTTT
CASSSNPTGGNTIYF
>-|TRBJ2-7|TRBV5-1|-
TGCGCCAGCAGCTTGGACAGGTACGAGCAGTACTTC
CASSLDRYEQYF
>-|TRBJ2-5|TRBV4-1|-
TGCGCCAGCAGCCAACAGATCCTAGTCCCCCAAGAGACCCAGTACTTC
CASSQQILVPQETQYF
>-|TRBJ1-1|TRBV4-1|-
TGCGCCAGCAGCCAAGATGATCGTGGGACTGAAGCTTTCTTT
CASSQDDRGTEAFF
>-|TRBJ2-6|TRBV4-3|few
TGCGCCAGCAGCCACGGGCCGGGGTCTGGGGCCAACGTCCTGACTTTC
CASSHGPGSGANVLTF
>-|TRBJ2-7|TRBV18|once
TGTGCCAGCTCACCACCGTCCGGTCCCCTCACCGAGCAGTACTTC
CASSPPSGPLTEQYF
>TRBD1|TRBJ2-5|TRBV5-6|-
TGTGCCAGCAGCTTCAGATTGACAGGGGAAGAGACCCAGTACTTC
CASSFRLTGEETQYF
>-|TRBJ1-2|TRBV28|few
TGTGCCAGCAGGGAGGGAATGTATGGCTACACCTTC
CASREGMYGYTF
>-|TRBJ2-7|TRBV27|-
TGTGCCAGCAGTTTAAGGGGCTCACACTACGAGCAGTACTTC
CASSLRGSHYEQYF
>-|TRBJ1-1|TRBV5-4|-
TGTGCCAGCAGCTTGGAATTTGGGGACACTGAAGCTTTCTTT
CASSLEFGDTEAFF
>-|TRBJ2-6|TRBV6-5|few
TGTGCCAGCAGACGGGTTAACTCTGGGGCCAACGTCCTGACTTTC
CASRRVNSGANVLTF
>-|TRBJ2-3|TRBV9|-
TGTGCCAGCAGCGTAGAGGGGTGGGCATCCGGGACGCAGTATTTT
CASSVEGWASGTQYF
>-|TRBJ1-4|TRBV9|-
TGTGCCAGCACATCGTCCGGGATTCCTAATGAAAAACTGTTTTTT
CASTSSGIPNEKLFF
>TRBD1|TRBJ2-1|TRBV2|-
TGTGCCAGCCGACAGGGTTCAGCACAATATGAGCAGTTCTTC
CASRQGSAQYEQFF
>-|TRBJ1-5|TRBV15|-
TGTGCCACCAGCAGAGCTGGGCAGGCCCGTTTAGCCCAGCATTTT
CATSRAGQARLAQHF
>-|TRBJ1-1|TRBV19|-
TGTGCCAGTAGTTTACAGGGAGCACTGAAAGCTTTCTTT
CASSLQGALKAFF
>-|TRBJ1-2|TRBV5-1|-
TGCGCCAGCAGCCCCCTGCGCTCTAACTATGGCTACACCTTC
CASSPLRSNYGYTF
>-|TRBJ2-7|TRBV6-5|-
TGTGCCAGCAGTTACTCCGGGGGAGTCGACGAGCAGTACTTC
CASSYSGGVDEQYF
>-|TRBJ2-5|TRBV29-1|-
TGCAGCGTTGAAGAGGCGGAGACCCAGTACTTC
CSVEEAETQYF
>TRBD1|TRBJ1-5|TRBV7-2|-
TGTGCCAGCAGCTTAAAGGGACAGGGGTATCAGCCCCAGCATTTT
CASSLKGQGYQPQHF
>-|TRBJ2-3|TRBV25-1|-
TGTGCCAGCAGTGAATACAGCCTCACAGATACGCAGTATTTT
CASSEYSLTDTQYF
>-|TRBJ2-7|TRBV19|-
TGTGCCAGTAGTTTGCTTCATCTCCAGTCCTACGAGCAGTACTTC
CASSLLHLQSYEQYF